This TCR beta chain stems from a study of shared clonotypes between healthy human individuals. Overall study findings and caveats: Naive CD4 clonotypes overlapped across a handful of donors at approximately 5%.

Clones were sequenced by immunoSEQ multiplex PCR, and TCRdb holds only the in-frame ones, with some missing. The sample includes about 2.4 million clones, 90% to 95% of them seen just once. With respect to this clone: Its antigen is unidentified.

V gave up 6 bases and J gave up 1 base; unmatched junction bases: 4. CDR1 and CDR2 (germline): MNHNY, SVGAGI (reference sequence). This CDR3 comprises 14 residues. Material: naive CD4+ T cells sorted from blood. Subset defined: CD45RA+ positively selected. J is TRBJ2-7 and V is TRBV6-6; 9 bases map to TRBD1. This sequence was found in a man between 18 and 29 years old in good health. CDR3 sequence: CASRGTGTSYEQYF. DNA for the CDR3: TGTGCCAGCAGGGGGACAGGGACTTCCTACGAGCAGTACTTC.